Each of the 27 T cell receptor beta chains below was sequenced from the same sample in a study of shared clonotypes between healthy human individuals. Profiled with immunoSEQ multiplex PCR; TCRdb holds only in-frame clones, not every one. The profile shows roughly 170,000 clones, approximately 61% of them singletons. The sequenced sample consisted of memory CD4+ T cells sorted from blood. The subset: CD45RA-negative fraction. The receptors originated from a young man in good health.

The V and J genes are TRBV6-1 and TRBJ2-1; TRBD2 might be the D (5 bases). Germline V CDR1 and CDR2: MNHNS, SASEGT. CDR3 size: 12 residues. Trimming removed 5 bases at V and 11 bases at J, with 13 bases between. As DNA, the CDR3 is TGTGCCAGCAGTCAAGGTCCGGGAAAGCAGTTCTTC. This codes for CASSQGPGKQFF.

Concerning this clone: This CDR3 is also generated by other DNA sequences in the sample. This rearrangement joins TRBV28 to TRBJ2-7; a weak D match, TRBD1 (6 bases). V dropped 3 bases and J dropped 0 bases, with 9 bases sitting between them. This CDR3 comprises 14 residues. CDR1 is MDHEN and CDR2 is SYDVKM in the germline V gene. CDR3 protein: CASSFEGDSYEQYF. The CDR3 DNA is TGTGCCAGCAGTTTTGAGGGGGACTCCTACGAGCAGTACTTC.

This rearrangement joins TRBV19 to TRBJ2-7, with D hard to call. The CDR3 contains 14 residues. The V and J ends lost 10 bases and 2 bases respectively, with 18 bases between them. Germline-derived CDR1 and CDR2 are LNHDA and SQIVND (reference sequence). Here the CDR3 DNA reads TGTGCCACCAAACAGATAGCCAACGCCTACGAGCAGTACTTC. It translates to CATKQIANAYEQYF.

V usage is TRBV30 and J usage is TRBJ1-1; D not resolved. This CDR3 has 13 amino acids. Germline lookup yields CDR1 GTSNPN and CDR2 SVGIG (reference sequence). Trimming removed 4 bases from V and 1 base from J, with 10 bases in between. The CDR3: CAWTGLSNTEAFF. The CDR3 DNA reads TGTGCCTGGACAGGTTTATCGAACACTGAAGCTTTCTTT.

The rearrangement uses TRBV7-1 and TRBJ1-2; a possible D gene is TRBD1 (5 bases). TRBV7-1 is an open reading frame, and its role is uncertain. The CDR3 is made up of 13 amino acids. Trimming took off 4 bases at V and 6 bases at J, with 12 bases between the two ends. The CDR3 bases are TGTGCCAGCAGCTTAAGGGACCTCGATGGCTACACCTTC. Its protein is CASSLRDLDGYTF.

J is TRBJ2-7 and V is TRBV18, with D tentatively TRBD2 (5 bases). V lost 3 bases and J 6 bases, leaving 12 bases between the germline ends. CDR1 is KGHSH and CDR2 is LQKENI in the germline V gene. The CDR3 contains 13 residues. The CDR3 sequence: CASSPRGLGEQYF. The CDR3 DNA follows: TGTGCCAGCTCACCGAGAGGGTTGGGCGAGCAGTACTTC.

This clone was observed a few times. The V gene is TRBV10-2, the J gene TRBJ2-2, with 11 nucleotides matching TRBD2. CDR3 length: 15 residues. Germline V gene lookup returns CDR1 WSHSY and CDR2 SAAADI. Trimming removed 5 bases from V and 6 bases from J; junction bases left unmatched: 5. The CDR3: CASSLALAGAGELFF. Here the CDR3 DNA reads TGCGCCAGCAGTTTAGCACTAGCGGGAGCCGGGGAGCTGTTTTTT.

V and J are TRBV28 and TRBJ2-2; D is ambiguous. Germline CDR1 is MDHEN and CDR2 is SYDVKM. This CDR3 spans 13 amino acids. The V and J ends lost 9 bases and 3 bases respectively, with 11 bases between them. The CDR3 DNA is TGTGCCAGTTTACTACTTTACACCGGGGAGCTGTTTTTT. It codes for CASLLLYTGELFF.

The J gene is TRBJ2-7, the V gene TRBV7-3, with 8 positions matching TRBD1. The CDR3 is 16 amino acids. V shed 4 bases and J 7 bases; nucleotides not matched to a gene: 15. The germline V gene has CDR1 SGHTA and CDR2 FQGTGA. CDR3 amino acids: CASSSLSRGQAGEQYF. The CDR3, as DNA: TGTGCCAGCAGCTCCCTTTCCCGGGGACAGGCAGGAGAGCAGTACTTC.

About this clone: A much larger clone is a single base away; this may be a read error. The chain uses TRBV13 and TRBJ1-1; no firm D call. This CDR3 spans 13 amino acids. Germline assignment: CDR1 PRHDT and CDR2 FYEKMQ (reference sequence). V dropped 0 bases and J dropped 0 bases, with 2 bases sitting between them. The CDR3 protein is CASSLGMNTEAFF. CDR3 bases: TGTGCCAGCAGCTTAGGGATGAACACTGAAGCTTTCTTT.

The chain has TRBV5-1 and TRBJ2-7; 9 bases agree with TRBD1. Germline V lookup: CDR1 SGHRS, CDR2 YFSETQ. The length of the CDR3 is 13 residues. Germline trimming cut 4 bases from V and 5 bases from J; bases unmatched to any gene: 4. CDR3 loop: CASSRDRVDEQYF. CDR3 nucleotides: TGCGCCAGCAGCCGGGACAGGGTCGACGAGCAGTACTTC.

This sequence joins TRBV4-3 and TRBJ2-5; no reliable D call. The CDR3 runs to 14 residues. Germline loops: CDR1 LGHNA, CDR2 YSLEER. V was clipped by 6 bases and J by 4 bases, with 15 bases between them. The CDR3 here is CASSPSLSGETQYF. Written as DNA, the CDR3 is TGCGCCAGCAGTCCCTCACTCTCGGGAGAGACCCAGTACTTC.

The chain employs TRBV5-8 and TRBJ2-7; D possibly corresponds to TRBD2 (6 bases). CDR1 is SGHTS, CDR2 YDEGEE, per germline. V was pared by 4 bases and J by 2 bases, with 16 bases between. This CDR3 region has 15 residues. Written as DNA, the CDR3 is TGTGCCAGCAGCCTCCTGGGACTGGCCGCCTACGAGCAGTACTTC. Residues: CASSLLGLAAYEQYF.

J is TRBJ2-6 and V is TRBV28; D unclear. V was clipped by 6 bases and J by 3 bases, with 3 bases between them. CDR1 and CDR2 from the germline V gene are MDHEN and SYDVKM. The CDR3 contains 12 residues. The CDR3 DNA is TGTGCCAGCAGGGTTGGGGCCAACGTCCTGACTTTC. This sequence encodes CASRVGANVLTF.

The rearrangement joins TRBV19 to TRBJ2-7, with 8 nucleotides matching TRBD2. The CDR3 sequence is 17 residues long. The germline V gene encodes CDR1 LNHDA and CDR2 SQIVND (reference sequence). The V and J ends lost 6 bases and 2 bases, in that order; junction bases with no gene match: 15. The CDR3 sequence is CASSSGTSFSLPYEQYF. Here the CDR3 DNA reads TGTGCCAGTAGCTCCGGGACTAGTTTTTCCCTGCCCTACGAGCAGTACTTC.

CDR3 DNA sequence: TGTGCCAGCCAGTCCACGGGCACAGATACGCAGTATTTT. As protein: CASQSTGTDTQYF. The chain is built from TRBV5-5 and TRBJ2-3; D not resolved. From germline, CDR1 is SGHKS and CDR2 YYEKEE (reference sequence). The CDR3 is 13 amino acids. Deletions cut 7 bases from V and 1 base from J, with 10 bases between.

The chain employs TRBV6-6 and TRBJ2-7, with D perhaps being TRBD1 or TRBD2 (5 bases each). V lost 5 bases, J lost 3 bases, and 11 bases lay in between. CDR3 size: 13 residues. Germline V lookup: CDR1 MNHNY, CDR2 SVGAGI (reference sequence). CDR3 sequence reads: CASSPGRNYEQYF. CDR3 sequence (DNA): TGTGCCAGCAGTCCGGGACGGAACTACGAGCAGTACTTC.

The genes are TRBV18 and TRBJ1-2; TRBD1 aligns across 10 bases. Germline V gene lookup returns CDR1 KGHSH and CDR2 LQKENI. This CDR3 comprises 17 residues. J lost 4 bases, V lost 3 bases, and 11 bases had no gene match. CDR3 DNA sequence: TGTGCCAGCTCACCGGAGACAGGGGGCGCGAAGGGCTATGGCTACACCTTC. Translating it yields CASSPETGGAKGYGYTF.

J is TRBJ1-5 and V is TRBV19; D remains ambiguous. CDR3 size: 15 residues. V was clipped by 4 bases and J by 0 bases, with 10 bases between them. Germline CDR1 is LNHDA and CDR2 is SQIVND (reference sequence). CDR3 protein: CASSTQSTSNQPQHF. The CDR3 DNA reads as TGTGCCAGTAGTACACAATCCACTAGCAATCAGCCCCAGCATTTT.

A word on this clone: One junction end disagrees with the germline gene, perhaps due to a read error. This sequence joins TRBV30 and TRBJ1-1; no definite D call. This CDR3 comprises 10 residues. CDR1 is GTSNPN and CDR2 is SVGIG in the germline V gene (reference sequence). CDR3 amino acids: CAWRPKDITF. DNA of the CDR3: TGTGCCTGGAGGCCAAAAGATATCACCTTT.

This clone was seen a few times. The rearrangement links TRBV15 to TRBJ2-7, with 8 bases aligning to TRBD2. V trimming: 0 bases; J trimming: 4 bases; junction bases outside the gene matches: 8. The CDR3 consists of 16 residues. In germline, CDR1 is LNHNV, CDR2 YYDKDF (reference sequence). DNA for the CDR3: TGTGCCACCAGCAGAGAGTCAGCGGGAGTTGTGTACGAGCAGTACTTC. It yields the protein CATSRESAGVVYEQYF. Combining the CDR3 with reference TRBV15 and TRBJ2-7 gives the whole variable domain DAMVIQNPRYQVTQFGKPVTLSCSQTLNHNVMYWYQQKSSQAPKLLFHYYDKDFNNEADTPDNFQSRRPNTSFCFLDIRSPGLGDTAMYLCATSRESAGVVYEQYFGPGTRLTVT.

Notes on this clone: A much more abundant neighbour one base away suggests this may be a read error. The genes are TRBV7-2 and TRBJ2-1; tentative D call: TRBD2 (6 bases). V lost 4 bases and J 9 bases, leaving 10 bases between the germline ends. Germline assignment: CDR1 SGHTA and CDR2 FQGNSA. The length of the CDR3 is 12 residues. CDR3 residues: CASSSPRGEQFF. The CDR3 region has the DNA TGTGCCAGCAGCTCCCCGCGGGGTGAGCAGTTCTTC.

This clone was detected ten times or more. The chain employs TRBV27 and TRBJ2-2; D is undetermined. With 2 bases removed from V and 2 bases from J, the gap between germline ends came to 6 bases. CDR1 is MNHEY and CDR2 is SMNVEV in the germline V gene (reference sequence). This CDR3 is built from 14 residues. The CDR3 reads CASSLKRNTGELFF. DNA of the CDR3: TGTGCCAGCAGTTTAAAGCGTAACACCGGGGAGCTGTTTTTT.

Only one count was recorded for this clone. The V gene is TRBV5-5, the J gene TRBJ2-1; TRBD2 might be the D (5 bases). This CDR3 is 16 amino acids long. Germline V CDR1 and CDR2: SGHKS, YYEKEE (reference sequence). V lost 4 bases to trimming and J lost 1 base, with 15 bases between them. CDR3 nucleotide sequence: TGTGCCAGCAGCCCGGACGGGGAATTATCCTACAATGAGCAGTTCTTC. Its protein is CASSPDGELSYNEQFF.

This chain connects TRBV30 to TRBJ2-7; 7 positions agree with TRBD1. The CDR3 contains 16 residues. Per the germline V gene, CDR1 is GTSNPN and CDR2 is SVGIG (reference sequence). With 4 bases clipped from V and 2 bases from J, the junction kept 14 bases outside the gene matches. The CDR3 region is CAWKPTGSVGPYEQYF. CDR3 coding DNA: TGTGCCTGGAAACCGACAGGGAGCGTGGGGCCCTACGAGCAGTACTTC.

This clone was recorded once. J is TRBJ2-3 and V is TRBV4-2; 8 nucleotides line up with TRBD2. Trimming at V came to 5 bases and at J to 0 bases, leaving 7 bases not matched to a gene. This CDR3 is built from 16 residues. The germline CDR1 and CDR2 sequences are LGHNA and YNFKEQ. CDR3 nucleotide sequence: TGTGCCAGCAGCTTATATAGCGGGACTAGCACAGATACGCAGTATTTT. Translated: CASSLYSGTSTDTQYF.

V is TRBV7-8 and J is TRBJ2-2; maybe TRBD2 (7 bases). This CDR3 has 15 amino acids. V lost 5 bases, J lost 6 bases, and 16 bases lay in between. Germline CDR1 is SGHVS and CDR2 is FQNEAQ. The CDR3 DNA sequence: TGTGCCAGCAGCCTTGGGGAGGGGGTCGCCGGGGAGCTGTTTTTT. It translates to CASSLGEGVAGELFF.